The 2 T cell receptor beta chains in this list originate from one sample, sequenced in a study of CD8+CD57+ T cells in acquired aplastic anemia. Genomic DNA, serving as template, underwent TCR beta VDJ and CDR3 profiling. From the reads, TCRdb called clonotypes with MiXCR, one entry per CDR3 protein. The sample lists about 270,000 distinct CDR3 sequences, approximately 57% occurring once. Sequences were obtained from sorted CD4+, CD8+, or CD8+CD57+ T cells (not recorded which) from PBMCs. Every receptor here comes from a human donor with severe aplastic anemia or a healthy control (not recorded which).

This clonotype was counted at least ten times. The CDR3, as DNA: TGTGCCAGCAGCACCGAGGGAAAAGAGACCCAGTACTTC. Translated, it gives CASSTEGKETQYF. The rearrangement joins TRBV7-9 to TRBJ2-5, with a tentative D call TRBD2 (5 bases). This CDR3 region has 13 residues. Germline-derived CDR1 and CDR2 are SEHNR and FQNEAQ (reference sequence). Deletions cut 5 bases from V and 3 bases from J, with 10 bases between.

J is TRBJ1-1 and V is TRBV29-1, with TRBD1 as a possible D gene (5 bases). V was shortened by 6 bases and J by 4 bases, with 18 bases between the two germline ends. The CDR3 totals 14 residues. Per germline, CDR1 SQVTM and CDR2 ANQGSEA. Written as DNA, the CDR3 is TGCAGCGTCGATGATCTGCGGGGGATCACTGAAGCTTTCTTT. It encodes CSVDDLRGITEAFF.